The 3 T cell receptor beta chains presented below share a single source sample, sequenced in a study of vaccination and CD4 T cells after COVID-19. Noted time point: late sampling 161 to 241 days after vaccination in a few convalescent patients. TCRdb redid the calling of the PCR reads with MiXCR, one entry per CDR3 protein. Of just under 30,000 distinct CDR3 sequences listed, about 50% are singletons. This specimen was CD4+ T cells from blood, taken about 7 months after SARS-CoV-2 vaccination. The receptors here all came from a human donor who had recovered from COVID-19.

The genes are TRBV20-1 and TRBJ2-3; 13 nucleotides line up with TRBD2. Germline V gene sequence: CDR1 DFQATT, CDR2 SNEGSKA (reference sequence). The CDR3 is 15 residues long. The J segment lost 2 bases and the V segment lost 7 bases, leaving 6 bases of the junction unmatched. CDR3 bases: TGCAGTGTTGGGACTAGCGGGAAATCCACAGATACGCAGTATTTT. Translated, it gives CSVGTSGKSTDTQYF.

The chain uses TRBV6-1 and TRBJ1-1; D gene uncertain. The CDR3 is made up of 16 amino acids. In germline, CDR1 is MNHNS, CDR2 SASEGT. V was clipped by 2 bases and J by 3 bases, with 16 bases between them. In DNA, the CDR3 is TGTGCCAGCAGTGAACCCAGCCGCTTTGCCCACACTGAAGCTTTCTTT. It specifies CASSEPSRFAHTEAFF.

This clonotype was seen only once. The gene calls are TRBV19 and TRBJ1-1, with 7 nucleotides matching TRBD1. The CDR3 is 14 amino acids. Unmatched junction bases numbered 5, after V lost 5 bases and J lost 2 bases. Germline CDR1 and CDR2: LNHDA and SQIVND (reference sequence). The CDR3 DNA reads TGTGCCAGTAGTTACAGGGGCGGAAACACTGAAGCTTTCTTT. Its translation: CASSYRGGNTEAFF.